This T cell receptor (beta chain) was recovered during a study of cytomegalovirus exposure and HLA in healthy donors. Study-wide findings and caveats: Listed as cytomegalovirus-associated were 150 to 200 TCR beta chains.

For this clone: Antigen: not known.

Per germline, CDR1 MDHEN and CDR2 SYDVKM. The CDR3 sequence is 14 residues long. Losses at the gene ends were 11 bases for V and 5 bases for J; bases not matched to a gene: 12. Donors came from a validation cohort of some 130 subjects, distinct from the first 666-subject cohort. Assay used: immunoSEQ multiplex PCR; TCRdb lists only in-frame clones, some missing. The table includes about 260,000 clones, roughly 91% detected once. The material sequenced was PBMCs. The V call is TRBV28, the J call TRBJ2-7, with TRBD2 matching 10 bases. The clonotype originates from a woman in her twenties or thirties in good health and CMV-seronegative. The CDR3 here is CAAGEASGSHEQYF. Written as DNA, the CDR3 is TGTGCCGCTGGAGAGGCTAGCGGGAGCCACGAGCAGTACTTC.